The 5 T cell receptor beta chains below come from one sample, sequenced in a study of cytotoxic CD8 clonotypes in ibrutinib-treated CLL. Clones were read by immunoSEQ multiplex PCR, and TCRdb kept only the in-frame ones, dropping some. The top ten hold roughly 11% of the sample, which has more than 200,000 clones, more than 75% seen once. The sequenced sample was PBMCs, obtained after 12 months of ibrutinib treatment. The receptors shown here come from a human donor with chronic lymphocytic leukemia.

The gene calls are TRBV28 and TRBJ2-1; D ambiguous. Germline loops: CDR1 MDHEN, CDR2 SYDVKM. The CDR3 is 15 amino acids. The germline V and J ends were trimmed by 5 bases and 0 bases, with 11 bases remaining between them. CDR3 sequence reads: CASSANMNSYNEQFF. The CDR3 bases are TGTGCCAGCAGTGCAAACATGAACTCCTACAATGAGCAGTTCTTC.

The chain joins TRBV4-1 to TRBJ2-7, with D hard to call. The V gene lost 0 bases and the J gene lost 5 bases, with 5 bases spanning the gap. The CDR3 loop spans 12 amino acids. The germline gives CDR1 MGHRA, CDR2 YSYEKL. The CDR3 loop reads CASSQDLHEQYF. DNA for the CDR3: TGCGCCAGCAGCCAAGATCTCCACGAGCAGTACTTC.

The CDR3: CASSQGAGTQYNSPLHF. The CDR3 coding sequence is TGCGCCAGCAGCCAAGGGGCAGGGACGCAGTATAATTCACCCCTCCACTTT. The V and J genes are TRBV4-1 and TRBJ1-6, with D possibly matching TRBD1 (5 bases). The germline V and J ends were trimmed by 1 base and 4 bases, with 14 bases remaining between them. Germline lookup yields CDR1 MGHRA and CDR2 YSYEKL. This CDR3 is 17 amino acids long.

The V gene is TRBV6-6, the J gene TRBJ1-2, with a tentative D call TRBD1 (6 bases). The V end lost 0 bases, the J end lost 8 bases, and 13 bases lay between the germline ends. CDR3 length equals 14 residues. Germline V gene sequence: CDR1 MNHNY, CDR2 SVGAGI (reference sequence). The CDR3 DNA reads TGTGCCAGCAGTTACTCACAGGGCATGAAGGGCTACACCTTC. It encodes CASSYSQGMKGYTF.

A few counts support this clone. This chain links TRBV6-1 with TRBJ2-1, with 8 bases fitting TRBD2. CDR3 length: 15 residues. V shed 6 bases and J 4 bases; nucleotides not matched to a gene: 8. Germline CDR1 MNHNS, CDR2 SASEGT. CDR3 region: CASSREAGGYNEQFF. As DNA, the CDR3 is TGTGCCAGCAGCCGAGAGGCGGGAGGTTACAATGAGCAGTTCTTC.